Listed below are T cell receptor beta chains from one sample, sequenced in a study of T cell responses to AZD1222 COVID-19 vaccine. Clones were read by immunoSEQ multiplex PCR, and TCRdb kept only the in-frame ones, dropping some. The sample includes over 45,000 clones, 60% to 85% of them seen just once. The starting material was peripheral blood, obtained on day 0 of AZD1222 vaccination. These receptors all come from an adult in good health. CDR3s include the opening cysteine and the closing phenylalanine or tryptophan. Each record gives: D gene, clone size, J gene, V gene, CDR3 protein, CDR3 DNA. D genes are given only for firm matches. Part of the rows lack a size; the others show once, few, many or a class for expanded clones.

TRBD2 | . | TRBJ2-7 | TRBV6-2/TRBV6-3 | CASSSTPGLAGVEQYF | TGTGCCAGCAGTTCCACTCCGGGACTAGCGGGAGTTGAGCAGTACTTC
TRBD1 | . | TRBJ1-6 | TRBV19 | CASSGQGANSPLHF | TGTGCCAGTAGTGGACAGGGGGCTAATTCACCCCTCCACTTT
. | once | TRBJ1-2 | TRBV20-1 | CSASDPGGTSRTNYGYTF | TGCAGTGCTAGTGACCCCGGCGGGACTAGCCGAACTAACTATGGCTACACCTTC
TRBD1 | . | TRBJ2-5 | TRBV7-9 | CASSLNRGNGETQYF | TGTGCCAGCAGCTTAAACAGGGGGAACGGGGAGACCCAGTACTTC
TRBD2 | . | TRBJ2-3 | TRBV2 | CASRWTSVTDTQYF | TGTGCCAGCAGATGGACTAGCGTCACAGATACGCAGTATTTT
TRBD1 | . | TRBJ1-5 | TRBV7-9 | CASSPPGQGQPQHF | TGTGCCAGCAGCCCTCCGGGACAGGGCCAGCCCCAGCATTTT
TRBD2 | . | TRBJ2-3 | TRBV19 | CASSRRLAGGLDTQYF | TGTGCCAGTAGTAGACGACTAGCGGGGGGCCTGGATACGCAGTATTTT
TRBD2 | . | TRBJ2-1 | TRBV4-1 | CASSQDEAGGIYEQFF | TGCGCCAGCAGCCAAGATGAAGCGGGGGGTATATATGAGCAGTTCTTC
TRBD1 | once | TRBJ1-2 | TRBV27 | CASSYRDRAFPGNYGYTF | TGTGCCAGCAGTTACCGGGACAGGGCCTTCCCAGGGAACTATGGCTACACCTTC
. | . | TRBJ2-5 | TRBV5-6 | CASSFSKLSRTQYF | TGTGCCAGCAGCTTCTCAAAGCTCAGCCGGACCCAGTACTTC
TRBD2 | . | TRBJ2-3 | TRBV19 | CASSGGGLDTQYF | TGTGCCAGTAGTGGGGGGGGATTGGATACGCAGTATTTT
. | . | TRBJ1-1 | TRBV3-1/TRBV3-2 | CASSQDQRRAFF | TGTGCCAGCAGCCAAGATCAGAGGAGGGCTTTCTTT
TRBD1 | . | TRBJ2-1 | TRBV3-1/TRBV3-2 | CASSQEWTDTGGYMELNEQFF | TGTGCCAGCAGCCAAGAATGGACGGACACAGGGGGCTATATGGAGCTCAATGAGCAGTTCTTC
TRBD2 | . | TRBJ2-2 | TRBV2 | CASRASGVTGELFF | TGTGCCAGCAGGGCTAGCGGGGTGACCGGGGAGCTGTTTTTT
. | . | TRBJ2-2 | TRBV30 | CAWRRTGELFF | TGTGCCTGGAGACGCACCGGGGAGCTGTTTTTT
. | . | TRBJ2-7 | TRBV10-3 | CASNGVGGSYEQYF | TGTGCCAGCAACGGGGTGGGGGGTTCCTACGAGCAGTACTTC
. | once | TRBJ1-1 | TRBV11-2 | CASSFVGTEAFF | TGTGCCAGCAGCTTTGTGGGCACTGAAGCTTTCTTT
. | . | TRBJ1-3 | TRBV30 | CAWDISSGNTIYF | TGTGCCTGGGACATCTCCTCTGGAAACACCATATATTTT
. | . | TRBJ2-6 | TRBV6-5 | CASSYSSGAGANVLTF | TGTGCCAGCAGTTACTCGTCAGGGGCTGGGGCCAACGTCCTGACTTTC
TRBD2 | . | TRBJ2-3 | TRBV6-5 | CASSYWQRAGTDTQYF | TGTGCCAGCAGTTACTGGCAGCGAGCGGGGACAGATACGCAGTATTTT
. | . | TRBJ2-5 | TRBV29-1 | CSVEFPVAETQYF | TGCAGCGTTGAATTCCCGGTTGCGGAGACCCAGTACTTC
. | . | TRBJ2-5 | TRBV29-1 | CSVERQYQETQYF | TGCAGCGTTGAACGGCAGTATCAAGAGACCCAGTACTTC
. | . | TRBJ1-5 | TRBV20-1 | CSASRANQPQHF | TGCAGTGCTAGTAGAGCGAATCAGCCCCAGCATTTT
. | once | TRBJ1-3 | TRBV28 | CASSLAINSGNTIYF | TGTGCCAGCAGTTTGGCAATCAACTCTGGAAACACCATATATTTT
TRBD1 | . | TRBJ2-7 | TRBV29-1 | CSVETGVFEQYF | TGCAGCGTTGAAACAGGGGTCTTCGAGCAGTACTTC
. | . | TRBJ1-4 | TRBV15 | CATSRAGSTNEKLFF | TGTGCCACCAGCAGAGCTGGATCAACTAATGAAAAACTGTTTTTT
TRBD1 | few | TRBJ2-7 | TRBV6-2/TRBV6-3 | CASSPGQDYRQYF | TGTGCCAGCAGTCCGGGACAGGACTACCGGCAGTACTTC
. | . | TRBJ1-1 | TRBV2 | CAIRLQGRGEDTEAFF | TGTGCCATCAGACTCCAGGGTAGAGGGGAGGACACTGAAGCTTTCTTT
. | . | TRBJ1-1 | TRBV3-1/TRBV3-2 | CASSQVLGGNTEAFF | TGTGCCAGCAGCCAAGTGTTAGGGGGGAACACTGAAGCTTTCTTT
TRBD2 | . | TRBJ2-5 | TRBV7-2 | CASSSQSGNPNNQYF | TGTGCCAGCAGCTCTCAAAGCGGGAATCCCAATAACCAGTACTTC
TRBD1 | . | TRBJ2-7 | TRBV5-6 | CASSFRQGSYEQYF | TGTGCCAGCAGCTTTCGACAGGGCTCCTACGAGCAGTACTTC
. | few | TRBJ1-5 | TRBV15 | CATSRSGPLNQPQHF | TGTGCCACCAGCAGATCGGGCCCCCTGAATCAGCCCCAGCATTTT
TRBD2 | . | TRBJ2-7 | TRBV3-1/TRBV3-2 | CASSPRLAGGHEQYF | TGTGCCAGCAGCCCCCGACTAGCGGGAGGGCACGAGCAGTACTTC
. | once | TRBJ1-3 | TRBV28 | CASSLYRDTVSGNTIYF | TGTGCCAGCAGTTTATACCGGGACACTGTATCTGGAAACACCATATATTTT
. | once | TRBJ2-7 | TRBV7-2 | CASSLGPNYEQYF | TGTGCCAGCAGCTTAGGCCCGAACTACGAGCAGTACTTC
. | . | TRBJ1-2 | TRBV3-1/TRBV3-2 | CASSQTGTLYGYTF | TGTGCCAGCAGCCAGACCGGGACATTGTATGGCTACACCTTC
. | . | TRBJ1-1 | TRBV4-2 | CASRQSKDSSEAFF | TGTGCCAGCAGACAAAGTAAGGACAGCTCTGAAGCTTTCTTT
TRBD1 | . | TRBJ1-3 | TRBV20-1 | CSASDGRTGGNTIYF | TGCAGTGCTAGTGACGGCAGGACAGGGGGAAACACCATATATTTT
. | . | TRBJ2-3 | TRBV11-2 | CASSLDPGDTDTQYF | TGTGCCAGCAGCTTAGATCCCGGAGACACAGATACGCAGTATTTT
. | . | TRBJ1-1 | TRBV11-2 | CASSTGRFNTEAFF | TGTGCCAGCAGCACGGGACGGTTCAACACTGAAGCTTTCTTT
TRBD1 | few | TRBJ1-3 | TRBV11-2 | CASSSEGRGRTGNTIYF | TGTGCCAGCAGCTCGGAGGGAAGGGGGCGCACTGGAAACACCATATATTTT
. | . | TRBJ1-3 | TRBV10-3 | CAISESRQGSKGNTIYF | TGTGCCATCAGTGAGTCTCGGCAGGGCAGTAAAGGAAACACCATATATTTT
. | . | TRBJ1-6 | TRBV10-3 | CAISGQDNNSPLHF | TGTGCCATCAGTGGGCAGGATAATAATTCACCCCTCCACTTT